A single sample gave rise to the 27 T cell receptor beta chains below, sequenced in a study of human thymus T cells (dated by TCRdb to 2020 to 2021). Library preparation was by the immunoSEQ multiplex PCR assay. The immuneACCESS repertoire file appears here via TCRdb, limited to in-frame rearrangements. These files lack a portion of the clones; in checked studies, under half of the deficit traces to unresolved V genes, and the cause of the others is not known. The sample contains 57,000 or so clones, approximately 95% of them found a single time. The top ten clonotypes cover 5.5% to 7% of the sample. The sample taken for sequencing was blood. These TCRs come from a boy under two years old with a congenital heart defect but otherwise immunologically healthy.

The chain couples TRBV6-1 to TRBJ1-5; D remains unclear. Deletions cut 2 bases from V and 5 bases from J, with 13 bases between. The germline gives CDR1 MNHNS, CDR2 SASEGT. The CDR3 loop spans 15 amino acids. As DNA, the CDR3 is TGTGCCAGCAGTGAATCAAGGGCTCAAGATCAGCCCCAGCATTTT. Translation: CASSESRAQDQPQHF.

The chain couples TRBV5-1 to TRBJ2-1, with unresolved D. Germline CDR1 is SGHRS and CDR2 is YFSETQ. V lost 3 bases and J lost 5, with 6 bases in between. The CDR3 extends over 12 amino acids. The DNA of the CDR3 is TGCGCCAGCAGCTCCACCAACAATGAGCAGTTCTTC. It specifies CASSSTNNEQFF.

The CDR3 DNA is TGTGCCAGTAGTATGGCCGGACAGGGGGCGGACTATGGCTACACCTTC. The encoded protein is CASSMAGQGADYGYTF. This chain links TRBV19 with TRBJ1-2; 11 nucleotides line up with TRBD1. This CDR3 has 16 amino acids. With V trimmed by 3 bases and J by 3 bases, 6 bases remained unmatched. Per germline, CDR1 LNHDA and CDR2 SQIVND (reference sequence).

The chain carries TRBV2 and TRBJ1-1, with 7 bases lining up with TRBD1. J lost 7 bases, V lost 8 bases, and 16 bases had no gene match. The CDR3 is made up of 15 amino acids. CDR1 and CDR2 from the germline V gene are SNHLY and FYNNEI. Here the CDR3 reads CASLTDVGGAIEAFF. CDR3 DNA sequence: TGTGCCAGCTTGACCGACGTAGGGGGCGCGATTGAAGCTTTCTTT.

The V and J genes are TRBV2 and TRBJ1-2; D is unresolved. Per the germline V gene, CDR1 is SNHLY and CDR2 is FYNNEI. The CDR3 runs to 11 residues. V lost 4 bases and J 5 bases, leaving 5 bases between the germline ends. The CDR3 bases are TGTGCCAGCAGTGCCGGGTATGGCTACACCTTC. Residues: CASSAGYGYTF.

The J gene is TRBJ1-5, the V gene TRBV5-1; D remains ambiguous. Trimming stripped 0 bases from V and 9 bases from J, with 13 bases between. The CDR3 loop spans 14 amino acids. Germline-derived CDR1 and CDR2 are SGHRS and YFSETQ. The CDR3 loop is CASSLGVTDGPQHF. As DNA, the CDR3 is TGCGCCAGCAGCTTGGGAGTGACCGACGGGCCCCAGCATTTT.

This sequence joins TRBV29-1 and TRBJ2-3, with 8 bases aligning to TRBD1. Trimming at V came to 3 bases and at J to 5 bases, leaving 4 bases not matched to a gene. The CDR3 extends over 13 amino acids. CDR1 and CDR2 from the germline V gene are SQVTM and ANQGSEA. CDR3 sequence: CSVEGQDGDTQYF. CDR3 in DNA: TGCAGCGTTGAGGGACAGGATGGAGATACGCAGTATTTT.

The V gene is TRBV28, the J gene TRBJ1-2; D is unresolved. The V end was cut by 3 bases, the J end by 2 bases, with 13 bases between. Germline CDR1 MDHEN, CDR2 SYDVKM. The CDR3 has 15 residues. The CDR3 coding sequence is TGTGCCAGCAGTTTTTGGGAATTGGCCAACTATGGCTACACCTTC. Protein product: CASSFWELANYGYTF.

The chain combines TRBV6-5 with TRBJ1-6, with unresolved D. This CDR3 contains 13 residues. Germline values: CDR1 MNHEY, CDR2 SVGAGI. Trimming stripped 8 bases from V and 9 bases from J, with 14 bases between. Written as DNA, the CDR3 is TGTGCCAGCCAGCGGGGTGCGGGTTCACCCCTCCACTTT. Protein product: CASQRGAGSPLHF.

The J gene is TRBJ1-1, the V gene TRBV5-6; maybe TRBD1 (6 bases). Germline V gene data show CDR1 as SGHDT and CDR2 as YYEEEE. V lost 2 bases and J 4 bases, leaving 18 bases between the germline ends. This CDR3 comprises 16 residues. In DNA, the CDR3 is TGTGCCAGCAGCTTTAGGCTCAGGGGAAAGAGCACTGAAGCTTTCTTT. It codes for CASSFRLRGKSTEAFF. Full variable domain (missing parts from reference TRBV5-6 and TRBJ1-1): DAGVTQSPTHLIKTRGQQVTLRCSPKSGHDTVSWYQQALGQGPQFIFQYYEEEERQRGNFPDRFSGHQFPNYSSELNVNALLLGDSALYLCASSFRLRGKSTEAFFGQGTRLTVV.

The chain carries TRBV6-1 and TRBJ2-6; no definite D call. The germline CDR1 and CDR2 sequences are MNHNS and SASEGT. The CDR3 has 13 amino acids. V was trimmed by 8 bases and J by 2 bases, leaving 7 bases between them. CDR3 sequence: CASQKAGANVLTF. CDR3 in DNA: TGTGCCAGCCAGAAAGCTGGGGCCAACGTCCTGACTTTC.

The V gene is TRBV30, the J gene TRBJ2-5, with D unclear. V was pared by 0 bases and J by 5 bases, with 4 bases between. This CDR3 has 11 amino acids. Germline CDR1 GTSNPN, CDR2 SVGIG (reference sequence). The CDR3 DNA sequence: TGTGCCTGGAGTGTATCCGAGACCCAGTACTTC. This codes for CAWSVSETQYF.

V and J are TRBV5-4 and TRBJ2-3; maybe TRBD2 (6 bases). CDR1 and CDR2 (germline): SGHNT, YYREEE (reference sequence). Trimming took 5 bases from V and 5 from J, leaving 18 bases between them. This CDR3 has 15 residues. Written as DNA, the CDR3 is TGTGCCAGCAGTTCCGCGGTCGGGAGTGGAGATACGCAGTATTTT. Encoded protein: CASSSAVGSGDTQYF.

This clone was observed a single time. V gene TRBV5-1 combines with J gene TRBJ2-5; perhaps TRBD1 as D (6 bases). CDR1 is SGHRS, CDR2 YFSETQ, per germline. The CDR3 is 14 amino acids. Trimming stripped 3 bases from V and 5 bases from J, with 14 bases between. The CDR3 nucleotides are TGCGCCAGCAGCTCCACAGGGCTGGAGGAGACCCAGTACTTC. Its protein is CASSSTGLEETQYF.

The V gene is TRBV7-3, the J gene TRBJ2-3, with 10 bases matching TRBD2. From germline, CDR1 is SGHTA and CDR2 FQGTGA. The V segment lost 0 bases and the J segment 5 bases; nucleotides outside the gene matches: 5. The CDR3 has 16 residues. CDR3 bases: TGTGCCAGCAGCTTAACGGTAGCGGGGGGAAAAGATACGCAGTATTTT. Amino acid sequence: CASSLTVAGGKDTQYF.

The chain has TRBV6-6 and TRBJ1-1, with D possibly TRBD1 on 6 matching bases. V gave up 5 bases and J gave up 8 bases, with 15 bases separating them. This CDR3 has 13 residues. CDR1 is MNHNY and CDR2 is SVGAGI in the germline V gene (reference sequence). The CDR3 protein is CASSLTGTQEAFF. Here the CDR3 DNA reads TGTGCCAGCAGTCTAACAGGGACCCAAGAAGCTTTCTTT.

The genes are TRBV6-1 and TRBJ2-3; D gene unclear. The CDR3 extends over 15 amino acids. V was trimmed by 6 bases and J by 6 bases, leaving 19 bases between them. Per the germline V gene, CDR1 is MNHNS and CDR2 is SASEGT. The CDR3 DNA is TGTGCCAGCAGCAGTGGGTCTGCCACTCGGGATACGCAGTATTTT. It codes for CASSSGSATRDTQYF.

The J gene is TRBJ2-4, the V gene TRBV7-2; D is possibly TRBD1 (6 bases). Germline assignment: CDR1 SGHTA and CDR2 FQGNSA. V was clipped by 4 bases and J by 6 bases, with 16 bases between them. This CDR3 spans 15 amino acids. The CDR3 is CASSSTLGAGNIQYF. The CDR3 bases are TGTGCCAGCAGCTCTACCCTGGGGGCAGGAAACATTCAGTACTTC.

Only one count was recorded for this clone. The V and J genes are TRBV11-2 and TRBJ2-5; D remains unclear. With the DNA end fitting TRBJ2-7 better, the J assignment may be wrong. The CDR3 loop spans 13 amino acids. Germline V lookup: CDR1 SGHAT, CDR2 FQNNGV. The CDR3 nucleotides are TGTGCCAGCAGCTTAAGGTCCCATTACGAGCAGTACTTC. Amino acids: CASSLRSHYEQYF.

The chain uses TRBV6-5 and TRBJ1-1, with D perhaps matching TRBD1 (6 bases). This CDR3 region has 13 residues. V was pared by 2 bases and J by 7 bases, with 11 bases between. Germline V gene lookup returns CDR1 MNHEY and CDR2 SVGAGI. The CDR3 is CASSYKGGVEAFF. CDR3 nucleotides: TGTGCCAGCAGTTACAAGGGGGGGGTTGAAGCTTTCTTT.

The chain is built from TRBV6-4 and TRBJ2-3, with D possibly TRBD2 on 7 matching bases. The CDR3 is 15 amino acids. Germline V lookup: CDR1 MRHNA, CDR2 SNTAGT. Trimming removed 2 bases from V and 3 bases from J, with 12 bases in between. CDR3: CASSDGGAGTDTQYF. The CDR3 nucleotides are TGTGCCAGCAGTGACGGGGGGGCCGGTACAGATACGCAGTATTTT.

CDR3 bases: TGCGCCAGCAGCCTATCGCCTAGCGGGAGAGAGACCCAGTACTTC. Its translation: CASSLSPSGRETQYF. The chain joins TRBV4-1 to TRBJ2-5; TRBD2 agrees at 10 bases. From germline, CDR1 is MGHRA and CDR2 YSYEKL. V lost 4 bases, J lost 4 bases, and 6 bases stayed unmatched. The CDR3 length is 15 residues.

This clone was seen only once. The rearrangement joins TRBV30 to TRBJ2-7; 8 bases match TRBD1. Trimming took 2 bases from V and 6 from J; bases not matched to a gene: 9. This CDR3 is built from 14 residues. Germline loops: CDR1 GTSNPN, CDR2 SVGIG (reference sequence). The CDR3 region has the DNA TGTGCCTGGAGTACCTCTTGGACAGGGAGCGAGCAGTACTTC. This translates into CAWSTSWTGSEQYF.

V and J are TRBV9 and TRBJ2-5; D call uncertain. In germline, CDR1 is SGDLS, CDR2 YYNGEE. V gave up 7 bases and J gave up 2 bases, with 9 bases separating them. The CDR3 consists of 12 residues. The CDR3: CASPSRQETQYF. CDR3 DNA sequence: TGTGCCAGCCCCTCTCGGCAAGAGACCCAGTACTTC. Full variable domain (remainder filled in from reference TRBV9 and TRBJ2-5): DSGVTQTPKHLITATGQRVTLRCSPRSGDLSVYWYQQSLDQGLQFLIQYYNGEERAKGNILERFSAQQFPDLHSELNLSSLELGDSALYFCASPSRQETQYFGPGTRLLVL.

The chain joins TRBV4-2 to TRBJ1-5; D possibly corresponds to TRBD1 (6 bases). CDR3 length: 19 residues. The V gene lost 1 base and the J gene lost 2 bases, with 21 bases spanning the gap. Germline V gene data show CDR1 as LGHNA and CDR2 as YNFKEQ. The chain's CDR3 is CASSQAGRGGSWGNQPQHF. Written as DNA, the CDR3 is TGTGCCAGCAGCCAAGCTGGCAGGGGAGGTTCGTGGGGCAATCAGCCCCAGCATTTT.

The gene calls are TRBV27 and TRBJ1-1; TRBD1 is a possible D gene (6 bases). This CDR3 has 18 residues. Germline CDR1 reads MNHEY; CDR2 reads SMNVEV (reference sequence). V dropped 0 bases and J dropped 1 base, with 18 bases sitting between them. The CDR3 DNA reads as TGTGCCAGCAGTTTATCGGGGACACTGTATAGGACGAACACTGAAGCTTTCTTT. Translating it yields CASSLSGTLYRTNTEAFF.

The chain recombines TRBV4-2 with TRBJ2-7; 8 nucleotides match TRBD1. Germline CDR1 LGHNA, CDR2 YNFKEQ. This CDR3 spans 13 amino acids. The ends lost 1 base at V and 5 bases at J; junction bases unmatched: 1. The CDR3 region has the DNA TGTGCCAGCAGCCAAGCAGGGGGCGACGAGCAGTACTTC. This encodes CASSQAGGDEQYF.